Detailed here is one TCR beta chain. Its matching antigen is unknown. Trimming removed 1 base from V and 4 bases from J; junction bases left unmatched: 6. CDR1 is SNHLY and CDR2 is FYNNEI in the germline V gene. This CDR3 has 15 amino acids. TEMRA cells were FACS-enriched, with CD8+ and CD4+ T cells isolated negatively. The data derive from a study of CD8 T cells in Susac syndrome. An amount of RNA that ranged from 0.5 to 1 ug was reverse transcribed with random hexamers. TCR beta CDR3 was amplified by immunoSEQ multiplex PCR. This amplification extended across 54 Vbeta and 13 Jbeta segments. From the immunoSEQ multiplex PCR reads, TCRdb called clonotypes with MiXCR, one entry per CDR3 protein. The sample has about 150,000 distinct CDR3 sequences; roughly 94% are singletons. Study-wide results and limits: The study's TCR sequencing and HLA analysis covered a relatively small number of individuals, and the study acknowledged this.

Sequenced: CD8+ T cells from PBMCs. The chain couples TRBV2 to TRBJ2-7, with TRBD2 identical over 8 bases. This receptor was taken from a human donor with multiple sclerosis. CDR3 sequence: CASSEEAGGLYEQYF. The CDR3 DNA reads TGTGCCAGCAGTGAAGAGGCGGGGGGTCTTTACGAGCAGTACTTC.